This T cell receptor beta chain was recorded in a study of blood T cells in healthy people across ages. Study outcomes and limitations: The study lacked donor CMV status, which possibly confounded expanded clonotype changes.

A J-beta primer mix and a sample-barcoded 5' primer were used in a second PCR of about 7 to 12 cycles. Each cDNA molecule received a tag from a template-switch adaptor that had 12 random nucleotides. A single record per CDR3 protein comes from TCRdb applying MiXCR to the 5' RACE reads. The sample includes about 590,000 distinct CDR3 sequences, under 30% of them seen just once. CDR3 length: 15 residues. Germline loops: CDR1 MNHEY, CDR2 SMNVEV (reference sequence). V lost 6 bases to trimming and J lost 0 bases, with 15 bases between them. As to this clonotype: Its antigen remains unknown.

The sample comprised blood. The chain links TRBV27 to TRBJ2-7; unclear D gene. The source of this sequence is a woman older than 75 in good health. In nucleotides, the CDR3 is TGTGCCAGCAGAGGCGTTTTTAGTAGCTCCTACGAGCAGTACTTC. Protein product: CASRGVFSSSYEQYF.